The entry that follows covers one T cell receptor (beta chain) sequence. Its specificity is not known. A much larger clone lies a single base off, so this may be a read error. These data belong to a study of regulatory T cells in long-lasting Graves disease. Study context: Antithyroid drugs had been taken by newly diagnosed Graves' patients for under 3 months.

Broader study findings: Persistent disease samples used TRBV28, TRBJ1-2 and TRBJ2-5 preferentially.

The TCR beta library used iRepertoire HTBI primers with Arm-PCR amplification of CDR3. Under the authors' procedure: Detected in the samples were some 68 TRBV and more than 11 TRBJ segments. TCRdb reanalysed the multiplex PCR reads using MiXCR and keeps one entry per CDR3 protein. The authors' filters were not applied to this entry. Of 300,000 to 450,000 distinct CDR3 sequences detected, around 15% appear once; the ten largest clones hold approximately 22%. The CDR3 spans 15 residues. The germline V gene has CDR1 SNHLY and CDR2 FYNNEI. Noted time point: newly diagnosed GD, antithyroid drugs for less than 3 months. PBMCs were the source of the RNA used for TCR sequencing. Into tubes containing EDTA, 8 to 9 milliliters of peripheral blood were drawn.

This rearrangement joins TRBV2 to TRBJ2-1; maybe TRBD2 (5 bases). The DNA end is more similar to TRBJ2-5, so the J call may be wrong. The material sequenced was peripheral blood mononuclear cells (PBMCs), taken at new diagnosis, from a patient treated with antithyroid drugs. The receptor was isolated from a female donor with Graves disease. The chain's CDR3 is CASNVLGSAKETQYF. The CDR3 nucleotides read TGTGCCAGCAATGTACTGGGGAGCGCCAAAGAGACCCAGTACTTC.